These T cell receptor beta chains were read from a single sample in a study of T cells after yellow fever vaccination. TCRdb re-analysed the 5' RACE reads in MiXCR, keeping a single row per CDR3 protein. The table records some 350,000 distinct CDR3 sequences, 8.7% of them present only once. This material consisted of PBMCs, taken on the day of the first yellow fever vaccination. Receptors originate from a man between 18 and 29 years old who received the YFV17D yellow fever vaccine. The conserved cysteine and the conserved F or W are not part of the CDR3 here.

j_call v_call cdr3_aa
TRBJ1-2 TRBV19 ASIGYSGYGYT
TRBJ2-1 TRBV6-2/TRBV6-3 ASSYPPGTLGGNEQF
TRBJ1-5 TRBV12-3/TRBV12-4 ASSFLRTANQPQH
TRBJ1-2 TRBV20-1 SARVPGASYGYT
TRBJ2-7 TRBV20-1 SVPREGSLYEQY
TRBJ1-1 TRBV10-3 AIGQPNTEAF
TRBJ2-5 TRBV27 ASQGVGETQY
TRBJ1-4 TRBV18 ASSLGRGLPEKLF
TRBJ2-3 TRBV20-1 SASPTSGADTQY
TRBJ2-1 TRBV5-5 ASSEYRVLSYNEQF
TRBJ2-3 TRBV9 ASSVVSVADTQY
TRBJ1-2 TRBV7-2 ASSPSDRTSSVYGYT
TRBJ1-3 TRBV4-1 ASSHQAGNTIY
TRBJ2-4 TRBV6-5 ASSYSISGGDIQY
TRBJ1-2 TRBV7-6 ASSEGGTGRGYT
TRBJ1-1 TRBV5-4 ASRRTGGDTEAF
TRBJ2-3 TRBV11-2 ASSPFRRGGEGTQY
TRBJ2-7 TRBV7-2 ASSALGGGVYEQY
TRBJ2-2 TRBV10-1 ASSESVAGGYLNTGELF
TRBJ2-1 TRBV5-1 ASSFGTSGGVNEQF
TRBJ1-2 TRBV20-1 SARHSGGAYGYT
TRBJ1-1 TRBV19 ASSTGERVGAF
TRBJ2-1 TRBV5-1 ASSLSFGEVVTL
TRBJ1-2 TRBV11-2 ASRSSGLSFYGYT
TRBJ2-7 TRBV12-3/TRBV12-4 ASSQGGDEQY
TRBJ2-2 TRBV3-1 ASRPRQGGIGELF
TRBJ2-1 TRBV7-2 ASSLEMNYYNEQF
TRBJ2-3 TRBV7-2 ASTNRQGTDTQY
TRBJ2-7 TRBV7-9 ASSLSLGLANYEQY
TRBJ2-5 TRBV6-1 ASRPPQGRETQY
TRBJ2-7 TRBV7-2 ASSAQTGASYEQY
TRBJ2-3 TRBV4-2 ASSPVGGRSTDTQY
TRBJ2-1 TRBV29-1 SVEAGPPGQF
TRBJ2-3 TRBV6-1 ASSEAQGLRTDTQY
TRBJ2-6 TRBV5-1 ASSPQTGVVSGANVLT
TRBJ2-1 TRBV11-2 ASSPGEGTYNEQF
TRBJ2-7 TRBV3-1 ASSRTGQGDSVRY
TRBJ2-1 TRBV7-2 ASSLSSGAYNEQF
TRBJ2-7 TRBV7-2 ASSLGLAGYEQY
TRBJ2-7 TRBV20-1 SARVGAGYEQY
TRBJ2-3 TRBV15 ATSRDRTAPSTDTQY
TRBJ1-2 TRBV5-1 ASSLGVGAGYT
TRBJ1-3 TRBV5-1 ASSLDRDRLAGNTIY
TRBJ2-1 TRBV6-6 ASSYLRGGEQF
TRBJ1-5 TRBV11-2 ASSLGFGGVGNQPQH